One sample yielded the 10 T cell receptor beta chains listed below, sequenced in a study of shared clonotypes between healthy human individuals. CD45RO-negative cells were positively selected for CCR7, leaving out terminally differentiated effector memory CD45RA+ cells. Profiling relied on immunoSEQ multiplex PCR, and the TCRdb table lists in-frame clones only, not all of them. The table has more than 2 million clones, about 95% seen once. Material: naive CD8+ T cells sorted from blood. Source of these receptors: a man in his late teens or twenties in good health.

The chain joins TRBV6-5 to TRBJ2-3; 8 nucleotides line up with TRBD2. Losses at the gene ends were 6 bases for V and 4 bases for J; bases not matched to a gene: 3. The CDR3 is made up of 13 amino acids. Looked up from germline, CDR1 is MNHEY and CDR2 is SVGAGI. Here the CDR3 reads CASSRGLADTQYF. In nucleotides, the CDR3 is TGTGCCAGCAGCCGGGGACTAGCAGATACGCAGTATTTT.

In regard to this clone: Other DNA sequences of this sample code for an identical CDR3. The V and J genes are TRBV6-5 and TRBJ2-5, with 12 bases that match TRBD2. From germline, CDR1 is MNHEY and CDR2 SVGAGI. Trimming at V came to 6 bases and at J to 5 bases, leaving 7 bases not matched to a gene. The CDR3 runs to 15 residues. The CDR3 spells CASSLAGGPGETQYF. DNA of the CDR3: TGTGCCAGCAGCCTAGCGGGGGGGCCTGGGGAGACCCAGTACTTC.

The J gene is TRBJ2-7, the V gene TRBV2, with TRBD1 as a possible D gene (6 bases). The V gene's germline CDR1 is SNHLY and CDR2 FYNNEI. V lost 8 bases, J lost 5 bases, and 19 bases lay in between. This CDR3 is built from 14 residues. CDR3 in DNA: TGTGCCAGCCCAGTAGGGCAGGGGAGCCACGAGCAGTACTTC. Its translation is CASPVGQGSHEQYF.

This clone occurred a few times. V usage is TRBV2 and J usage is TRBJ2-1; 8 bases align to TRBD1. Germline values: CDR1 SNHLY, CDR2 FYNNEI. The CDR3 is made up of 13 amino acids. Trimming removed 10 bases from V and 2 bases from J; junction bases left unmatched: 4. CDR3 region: CAIAGGAYNEQFF. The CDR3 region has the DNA TGTGCCATTGCAGGGGGCGCCTACAATGAGCAGTTCTTC.

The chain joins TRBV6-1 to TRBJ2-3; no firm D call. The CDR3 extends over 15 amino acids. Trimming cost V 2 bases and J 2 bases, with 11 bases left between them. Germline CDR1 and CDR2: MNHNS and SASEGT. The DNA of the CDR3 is TGTGCCAGCAGTGAATTTCGCTCCTACACAGATACGCAGTATTTT. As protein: CASSEFRSYTDTQYF.

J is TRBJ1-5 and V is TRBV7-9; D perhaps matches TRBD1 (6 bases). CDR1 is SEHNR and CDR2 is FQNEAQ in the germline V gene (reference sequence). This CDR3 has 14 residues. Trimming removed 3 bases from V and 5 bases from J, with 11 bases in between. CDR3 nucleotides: TGTGCCAGCAGCTTTGGGGGGGCCGATCAGCCCCAGCATTTT. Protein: CASSFGGADQPQHF.

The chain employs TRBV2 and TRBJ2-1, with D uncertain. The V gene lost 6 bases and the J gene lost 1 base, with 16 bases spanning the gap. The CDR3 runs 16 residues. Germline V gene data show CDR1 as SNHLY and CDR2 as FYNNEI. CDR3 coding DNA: TGTGCCAGCAGCCAGGAAAGGGTACTATCCTACAATGAGCAGTTCTTC. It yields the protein CASSQERVLSYNEQFF. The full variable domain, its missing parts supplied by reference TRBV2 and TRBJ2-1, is EPEVTQTPSHQVTQMGQEVILRCVPISNHLYFYWYRQILGQKVEFLVSFYNNEISEKSEIFDDQFSVERPDGSNFTLKIRSTKLEDSAMYFCASSQERVLSYNEQFFGPGTRLTVL.

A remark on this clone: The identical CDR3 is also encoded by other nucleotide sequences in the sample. The CDR3 protein is CASSYSEGAYEQYF. The CDR3 DNA sequence: TGTGCCAGCAGTTACTCTGAGGGGGCCTACGAGCAGTACTTC. J is TRBJ2-7 and V is TRBV6-5; the D gene is possibly TRBD1 (6 bases). Trimming left V 0 bases short and J 2 bases short, with 8 bases between. Germline V CDR1 and CDR2: MNHEY, SVGAGI. This CDR3 has 14 residues.

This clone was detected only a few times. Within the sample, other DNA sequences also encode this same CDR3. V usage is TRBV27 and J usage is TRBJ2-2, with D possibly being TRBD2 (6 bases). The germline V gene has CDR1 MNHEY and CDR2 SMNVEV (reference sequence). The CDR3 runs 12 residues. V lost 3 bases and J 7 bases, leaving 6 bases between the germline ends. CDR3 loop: CASSLGGGELFF. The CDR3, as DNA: TGTGCCAGCAGTTTGGGGGGCGGGGAGCTGTTTTTT.

The CDR3 region has the DNA TGTGCCATCAGTGAAGGGGGGCTCACAGATACGCAGTATTTT. It encodes CAISEGGLTDTQYF. The chain joins TRBV10-3 to TRBJ2-3, with D perhaps given as TRBD1 or TRBD2 (6 bases each). V gave up 3 bases and J gave up 2 bases, with 9 bases separating them. CDR1 ENHRY and CDR2 SYGVKD come from the germline V gene. This CDR3 contains 14 residues.